This TCR beta chain stems from a study of regulatory T cells in long-lasting Graves disease. V gave up 2 bases and J gave up 8 bases, with 9 bases separating them. The CDR3 contains 11 residues. Germline V CDR1 and CDR2: DFQATT, SNEGSKA (reference sequence). Regarding time point: newly diagnosed GD, antithyroid drugs for less than 3 months. Scientists built the TCR library using RNA that was extracted from PBMCs. With iRepertoire HTBI primers and Arm-PCR of CDR3 regions, TCR beta libraries were built. TCRdb ran MiXCR on the multiplex PCR reads and lists one entry per CDR3 protein. The table records 530,000 or so distinct CDR3 sequences, less than 15% of them present only once. In this sample, this clonotype turned up a few times. This sample was shared with a second study, whose subject was T cells in Graves' hyperthyroidism and ophthalmopathy.

The rearrangement links TRBV20-1 to TRBJ1-2; the D gene is possibly TRBD1 (5 bases). Sequenced here: peripheral blood mononuclear cells (PBMCs), sampled at new diagnosis, from a patient treated with antithyroid drugs. The receptor was isolated from a man aged 30-40 years with Graves disease. DNA of the CDR3: TGCAGTGCTAGATCAGGGAGAGGCTACACCTTC. Residues: CSARSGRGYTF.